This entry lists 6 T cell receptor beta chains sequenced from one sample in a study of blood T cell repertoires in COVID-19 (dated by TCRdb to about 2020). Libraries came from the immunoSEQ multiplex PCR assay. The table was pulled from immuneACCESS by TCRdb, which kept in-frame rearrangements only. Such tables lose some clones; where checked, under half of the loss comes from unresolved V genes, and the rest has no known cause. This sample comprises 50,000 to 60,000 clones, roughly 91% of them detected only once. Of the sample, roughly 10% is held by the ten largest clones. Sequenced input: peripheral blood. The receptors originated from a man at least 80 years old with active or convalescent COVID-19.

The count of this clone is one. The chain carries TRBV10-1 and TRBJ2-1, with 13 positions matching TRBD2. The CDR3 contains 18 residues. With V trimmed by 3 bases and J by 15 bases, 20 bases remained unmatched. Germline V gene data show CDR1 as WNHNN and CDR2 as SYGVQD (reference sequence). DNA for the CDR3: TGCGCCAGCAGTGAAGTAGTTACCGGGACTAGCGGGATGGGTAGTCTGTTCTTC. Translation gives CASSEVVTGTSGMGSLFF.

The chain combines TRBV10-1 with TRBJ1-2; D not resolved. The V gene lost 8 bases and the J gene lost 5 bases, with 15 bases spanning the gap. This CDR3 region has 13 residues. Germline V gene data show CDR1 as WNHNN and CDR2 as SYGVQD (reference sequence). DNA for the CDR3: TGCGCCAGCCGATGTGACGGAGGATATGGCTACACCTTC. Its protein product is CASRCDGGYGYTF.

The chain couples TRBV5-8 to TRBJ1-2, with D perhaps TRBD1 (6 bases). V was clipped by 0 bases and J by 4 bases, with 16 bases between them. The CDR3 is 16 residues long. Germline CDR1 reads SGHTS; CDR2 reads YDEGEE. CDR3 amino acids: CASSLDLTGMGYGYTF. CDR3 DNA sequence: TGTGCCAGCAGCTTGGACCTTACAGGGATGGGCTATGGCTACACCTTC. The full variable domain, completed using reference TRBV5-8 and TRBJ1-2, is EAGVTQSPTHLIKTRGQQATLRCSPISGHTSVYWYQQALGLGLQFLLWYDEGEERNRGNFPPRFSGRQFPNYSSELNVNALELEDSALYLCASSLDLTGMGYGYTFGSGTRLTVV.

The rearrangement uses TRBV10-3 and TRBJ2-2, with 7 bases lining up with TRBD1. This CDR3 has 15 residues. The V and J ends lost 5 bases and 3 bases, in that order; junction bases with no gene match: 6. Germline assignment: CDR1 ENHRY and CDR2 SYGVKD. CDR3 amino acids: CAISRGGKDTGELFF. The CDR3, as DNA: TGTGCCATCAGTCGAGGGGGCAAGGACACCGGGGAGCTGTTTTTT.

Only one count was recorded for this clone. This chain connects TRBV28 to TRBJ1-4, with D perhaps matching TRBD1 (6 bases). The CDR3 length is 14 residues. Germline V gene sequence: CDR1 MDHEN, CDR2 SYDVKM. V lost 5 bases and J 4 bases, leaving 11 bases between the germline ends. The CDR3: CASSEGQINEKLFF. The CDR3 coding sequence is TGTGCCAGCAGTGAGGGACAAATTAATGAAAAACTGTTTTTT.

The chain carries TRBV9 and TRBJ2-1; 7 nucleotides align to TRBD2. The CDR3 is made up of 17 amino acids. The V gene end was trimmed by 0 bases and the J gene end by 8 bases; junction bases not matched to a gene: 14. CDR1 is SGDLS, CDR2 YYNGEE, per germline. CDR3 residues: CASSVAPPGAGDDEQFF. Written as DNA, the CDR3 is TGTGCCAGCAGCGTAGCCCCCCCTGGGGCGGGAGATGATGAGCAGTTCTTC.